The entry that follows covers one T cell receptor (beta chain) sequence. Its antigen is still unknown. These data belong to a study of OX40 agonist ivuxolimab in advanced cancers. On the study more broadly: The diagnoses of dose-escalation patients were hepatocellular carcinoma, melanoma, renal cell or head and neck cancer. One hepatocellular carcinoma and a couple of cutaneous melanoma patients partially responded. Patients were under 90% male with ages roughly 23 to 90, mean about 65.

The CDR3 runs 16 residues. Germline values: CDR1 MNHNY, CDR2 SVGAGI (reference sequence). V lost 1 base and J lost 0, with 7 bases in between. The study's findings and limits: CD4+ and CD8+ T cells in blood underwent clonal expansion by week 6 at 0.1 to 3.0 mg/kg.

Assay used: immunoSEQ multiplex PCR; TCRdb lists only in-frame clones, some missing. There are 60,000 to 80,000 clones in the sample; about 79% occur only once, and roughly 1.2% lies in the top ten. The J gene is TRBJ1-6, the V gene TRBV6-6, with a possible D match to TRBD1 (6 bases). The material was CD4+ or CD8+ T cells sorted from blood, obtained in a trial of the OX40 agonist ivuxolimab. This receptor was taken from an adult with an advanced solid tumor such as melanoma, head and neck, liver or kidney cancer. CDR3 sequence reads: CASSYWGLSYNSPLHF. CDR3 DNA sequence: TGTGCCAGCAGTTACTGGGGGCTCTCCTATAATTCACCCCTCCACTTT.